Detailed here is one T cell receptor (beta chain). As yet, its antigen is unknown. Vbeta (60) and Jbeta (13) primers were used in the PCR. Sequencing used immunoSEQ multiplex PCR; TCRdb keeps in-frame clones, though not all of them. The profile shows 150,000 to 200,000 clones, around 77% of them singletons. This entry comes from a study of cytomegalovirus exposure and HLA in healthy donors. Trimming took 2 bases from V and 4 from J; bases not matched to a gene: 7. The CDR3 is 15 residues long. The V gene's germline CDR1 is MNHEY and CDR2 SVGAGI. Findings and limits, study-wide: There was a cluster of highly shared sequence variants that was likely a sequencing artifact. Rare sequences made up most TCRs, while some public TCRs were found in many donors. Cytomegalovirus association was assigned to about 150 TCR beta chains.

The chain employs TRBV6-5 and TRBJ2-7; TRBD2 matches at 8 bases. This TCR was sampled from a man aged 25 to 40 in good health and CMV-seronegative. The sample taken for sequencing was PBMCs. CDR3 sequence reads: CASSYGTSGPYEQYF. CDR3 bases: TGTGCCAGCAGTTACGGTACTAGCGGACCATACGAGCAGTACTTC.